The present TCR beta chain was sequenced within a study of CD8+ T cells in alopecia areata. Extracted RNA was reverse transcribed, and the resulting cDNA served as sequencing template. Profiled with immunoSEQ multiplex PCR; TCRdb holds only in-frame clones, not every one. The sample gives around 35,000 clones, approximately 52% of which show up once; approximately 40% is in the top ten. The CDR3 loop spans 13 amino acids. With 1 base removed from V and 8 bases from J, the gap between germline ends came to 10 bases. Germline V gene lookup returns CDR1 SEHNR and CDR2 FQNEAQ (reference sequence). This sequence joins TRBV7-9 and TRBJ2-3, with D perhaps TRBD1 or TRBD2 (5 bases each). The TCR was taken from a human donor with alopecia areata. Specimen: NKG2D-high CD8+ T cells sorted from blood. The CDR3 loop is CASSLDFGGTQYF. In nucleotides, the CDR3 is TGTGCCAGCAGCTTAGATTTTGGGGGTACGCAGTATTTT.